This passage covers 24 T cell receptor beta chains from one sample sequenced in a study of T cell responses to AZD1222 COVID-19 vaccine. Profiling relied on immunoSEQ multiplex PCR, and the TCRdb table lists in-frame clones only, not all of them. The sample carries over 90,000 clones, 85% to 90% recorded once. The input for sequencing was peripheral blood, taken on day 0 of AZD1222 vaccination. These receptors were taken from an adult in good health.

The chain carries TRBV10-3 and TRBJ2-7, with D perhaps TRBD2 (6 bases). The CDR3 sequence is 13 residues long. In germline, CDR1 is ENHRY, CDR2 SYGVKD. V lost 6 bases, J lost 5 bases, and 14 bases lay in between. The CDR3 reads CAIRGTEGNEQYF. CDR3 bases: TGTGCCATCAGGGGGACTGAAGGTAACGAGCAGTACTTC.

The J gene is TRBJ2-5, the V gene TRBV5-8; D is tentatively TRBD1 or TRBD2 (5 bases each). The CDR3 totals 14 residues. Trimming cost V 5 bases and J 2 bases, with 13 bases left between them. The germline V gene has CDR1 SGHTS and CDR2 YDEGEE. CDR3 in amino acids: CASRAPGRQETQYF. Here the CDR3 DNA reads TGTGCCAGCAGGGCGCCGGGGCGACAAGAGACCCAGTACTTC.

The chain recombines TRBV9 with TRBJ2-1, with D possibly TRBD1 on 6 matching bases. This CDR3 contains 14 residues. V gave up 4 bases and J gave up 3 bases, with 11 bases separating them. Germline CDR1 and CDR2: SGDLS and YYNGEE. The CDR3 coding sequence is TGTGCCAGCAGCCCCCGGGACATCTACAATGAGCAGTTCTTC. This translates into CASSPRDIYNEQFF.

This clone was counted between two and nine times. The J gene is TRBJ2-1, the V gene TRBV9; TRBD2 might be the D (5 bases). The germline V gene encodes CDR1 SGDLS and CDR2 YYNGEE. With 0 bases removed from V and 9 bases from J, the gap between germline ends came to 16 bases. The length of the CDR3 is 15 residues. The CDR3 spells CASSVGSGSVAEQFF. The CDR3 bases are TGTGCCAGCAGCGTAGGGTCGGGTAGCGTCGCTGAGCAGTTCTTC.

The chain links TRBV5-1 to TRBJ1-6; D is possibly TRBD1 (6 bases). The germline V and J ends were trimmed by 0 bases and 6 bases, with 19 bases remaining between them. The CDR3 is made up of 18 amino acids. CDR1 is SGHRS, CDR2 YFSETQ, per germline. The CDR3 reads CASSLALTGLGGNSPLHF. The CDR3 DNA reads as TGCGCCAGCAGCTTGGCCTTGACAGGTTTGGGAGGTAATTCACCCCTCCACTTT. The full variable domain, rest sourced from reference TRBV5-1 and TRBJ1-6, is KAGVTQTPRYLIKTRGQQVTLSCSPISGHRSVSWYQQTPGQGLQFLFEYFSETQRNKGNFPGRFSGRQFSNSRSEMNVSTLELGDSALYLCASSLALTGLGGNSPLHFGNGTRLTVT.

V and J are TRBV4-3 and TRBJ1-5; a possible D gene is TRBD1 (5 bases). Between the trimmed V and J ends, which lost 0 bases and 1 base, there was a span of 7 bases. CDR1 is LGHNA and CDR2 is YSLEER in the germline V gene. This CDR3 is 15 amino acids long. CDR3 in DNA: TGCGCCAGCAGCCAAGAGGGGGGGAGCAATCAGCCCCAGCATTTT. Amino acid sequence: CASSQEGGSNQPQHF.

The chain is built from TRBV4-3 and TRBJ1-2, with D unclear. CDR1 LGHNA and CDR2 YSLEER come from the germline V gene. The CDR3 sequence is 17 residues long. V lost 1 base and J lost 6, with 21 bases in between. The chain's CDR3 is CASSQGLSAVSKDGYTF. CDR3 nucleotides: TGCGCCAGCAGCCAAGGGTTGTCGGCAGTGAGCAAAGATGGCTACACCTTC.

This chain joins TRBV7-8 and TRBJ2-7; 8 bases match TRBD1. With V trimmed by 3 bases and J by 4 bases, 8 bases remained unmatched. There are 15 residues in the CDR3. Germline CDR1 and CDR2: SGHVS and FQNEAQ. CDR3 sequence: CASSFRGQVIYEQYF. For the CDR3, the DNA is TGTGCCAGCAGCTTTCGGGGACAGGTGATATACGAGCAGTACTTC.

The chain uses TRBV9 and TRBJ2-7; D remains unclear. CDR1 is SGDLS, CDR2 YYNGEE, per germline. V lost 0 bases to trimming and J lost 4 bases, with 8 bases between them. This CDR3 is 13 amino acids long. As DNA, the CDR3 is TGTGCCAGCAGCGTAGAACCTAAATACGAGCAGTACTTC. Translated, it gives CASSVEPKYEQYF.

The gene calls are TRBV28 and TRBJ2-1, with D possibly matching TRBD1 (6 bases). Trimming shortened V by 5 bases and J by 4 bases, and 21 bases separated the two germline ends. The CDR3 runs 17 residues. Germline V lookup: CDR1 MDHEN, CDR2 SYDVKM. CDR3 sequence: CASSPPPGQGYYNEQFF. The CDR3 DNA reads TGTGCCAGCAGTCCCCCCCCTGGGCAGGGGTATTACAATGAGCAGTTCTTC.

This rearrangement joins TRBV24-1 to TRBJ1-4, with D perhaps matching TRBD1 (6 bases). Germline-derived CDR1 and CDR2 are KGHDR and SFDVKD. The V and J ends lost 3 bases and 6 bases respectively, with 13 bases between them. CDR3 size: 15 residues. Written as DNA, the CDR3 is TGTGCCACCAGTGATCCAAGGGGGGGAGATGAAAAACTGTTTTTT. Amino acids: CATSDPRGGDEKLFF.

The chain carries TRBV19 and TRBJ1-5; no definite D call. The V gene lost 0 bases and the J gene lost 9 bases, with 12 bases spanning the gap. The CDR3 runs to 14 residues. Looked up from germline, CDR1 is LNHDA and CDR2 is SQIVND (reference sequence). CDR3 sequence (DNA): TGTGCCAGTAGTATAGAGGAGGGTCGAGGGCCCCAGCATTTT. Translation: CASSIEEGRGPQHF.

The CDR3 region has the DNA TGTGCCAGCAGCTCCCAGCGGGTTACTGGAAACACCATATATTTT. Its translation is CASSSQRVTGNTIYF. V and J are TRBV11-2 and TRBJ1-3; no firm D call. V was trimmed by 4 bases and J by 2 bases, leaving 12 bases between them. The V gene's germline CDR1 is SGHAT and CDR2 FQNNGV. This CDR3 has 15 amino acids.

J is TRBJ2-2 and V is TRBV7-2; maybe TRBD1 (6 bases). The CDR3 loop spans 16 amino acids. Germline V CDR1 and CDR2: SGHTA, FQGNSA. V was trimmed by 3 bases and J by 7 bases, leaving 18 bases between them. The CDR3 DNA sequence: TGTGCCAGCAGCTTTGGTGGGGGCGTCGGTAACGGGGAGCTGTTTTTT. Protein product: CASSFGGGVGNGELFF.

This chain links TRBV7-2 with TRBJ2-1; D not resolved. CDR3 length: 13 residues. V gave up 0 bases and J gave up 7 bases, with 7 bases separating them. Germline CDR1 reads SGHTA; CDR2 reads FQGNSA. The DNA for the CDR3 is TGTGCCAGCAGCTTAGCTGGGGAAAATGAGCAGTTCTTC. Translation: CASSLAGENEQFF.

The rearrangement uses TRBV19 and TRBJ1-6; TRBD1 agrees at 9 bases. After removal of 7 bases from V and 13 bases from J, the junction contained 11 bases not matched to a gene. The CDR3 covers 14 residues. Germline values: CDR1 LNHDA, CDR2 SQIVND (reference sequence). CDR3 sequence (DNA): TGTGCCAGTACCGAGGGACAGGGCCTCCTTCCCCTCCACTTT. Amino acids: CASTEGQGLLPLHF. Using reference TRBV19 and TRBJ1-6 for the parts outside the CDR3, the full variable domain is DGGITQSPKYLFRKEGQNVTLSCEQNLNHDAMYWYRQDPGQGLRLIYYSQIVNDFQKGDIAEGYSVSREKKESFPLTVTSAQKNPTAFYLCASTEGQGLLPLHFGNGTRLTVT.

This clone is medium-sized within its sample. This chain uses TRBV6-4 with TRBJ2-2, with D unresolved. The CDR3 has 16 residues. Germline V gives CDR1 MRHNA, CDR2 SNTAGT. Trimming took off 0 bases at V and 8 bases at J, with 16 bases between the two ends. CDR3 loop: CASSDSKGAEVGELFF. CDR3 in DNA: TGTGCCAGCAGTGACTCAAAAGGAGCTGAGGTTGGGGAGCTGTTTTTT.

V is TRBV28 and J is TRBJ2-1; 11 bases map to TRBD1. Germline lookup yields CDR1 MDHEN and CDR2 SYDVKM. The V and J ends lost 3 bases and 6 bases, in that order; junction bases with no gene match: 1. The CDR3 loop spans 14 amino acids. The CDR3 DNA reads as TGTGCCAGCAGTTTGGGGACAGGGGGCAATGAGCAGTTCTTC. This translates into CASSLGTGGNEQFF.

This clone showed up just once. V and J are TRBV5-6 and TRBJ1-2; TRBD1 is a possible D gene (6 bases). V lost 4 bases and J 7 bases, leaving 14 bases between the germline ends. CDR1 is SGHDT, CDR2 YYEEEE, per germline. The CDR3 extends over 13 amino acids. CDR3: CASSPGQGFGYTF. CDR3 bases: TGTGCCAGCAGCCCGGGGCAGGGGTTTGGCTACACCTTC.

The CDR3 here is CASSTDRDRTYGYTF. In DNA, the CDR3 is TGTGCCAGTAGTACCGACCGGGACAGAACATATGGCTACACCTTC. The chain has TRBV19 and TRBJ1-2; 7 bases agree with TRBD1. The CDR3 loop spans 15 amino acids. Unmatched junction bases numbered 10, after V lost 4 bases and J lost 5 bases. In germline, CDR1 is LNHDA, CDR2 SQIVND (reference sequence).

This sequence joins TRBV7-2 and TRBJ1-3; D is undetermined. Trimming removed 5 bases from V and 2 bases from J, with 13 bases in between. CDR3 length equals 15 residues. Germline V CDR1 and CDR2: SGHTA, FQGNSA. Here the CDR3 DNA reads TGTGCCAGCAGCCAAAGTTCGACGGCTGGAAACACCATATATTTT. Protein: CASSQSSTAGNTIYF.

This clone was counted a single time. The chain combines TRBV7-2 with TRBJ2-7, with 14 positions matching TRBD2. Germline V gene lookup returns CDR1 SGHTA and CDR2 FQGNSA. V trimming: 7 bases; J trimming: 3 bases; junction bases outside the gene matches: 2. There are 14 residues in the CDR3. The chain's CDR3 is CASMGLAGDYEQYF. In nucleotides, the CDR3 is TGTGCCAGCATGGGACTAGCGGGAGACTACGAGCAGTACTTC.

This chain uses TRBV6-5 with TRBJ1-5; D remains ambiguous. This CDR3 is 13 amino acids long. Trimming removed 9 bases from V and 1 base from J, with 10 bases in between. Germline-derived CDR1 and CDR2 are MNHEY and SVGAGI. CDR3 sequence reads: CASSDRSNQPQHF. CDR3 in DNA: TGTGCCAGTTCCGACCGGAGCAATCAGCCCCAGCATTTT.

The chain is built from TRBV7-9 and TRBJ2-2, with D possibly matching TRBD1 (6 bases). The CDR3 runs to 15 residues. V lost 0 bases to trimming and J lost 3 bases, with 8 bases between them. The germline V gene encodes CDR1 SEHNR and CDR2 FQNEAQ (reference sequence). CDR3 sequence (DNA): TGTGCCAGCAGCTTAGCGGGGGCGGACACCGGGGAGCTGTTTTTT. Amino acids: CASSLAGADTGELFF.